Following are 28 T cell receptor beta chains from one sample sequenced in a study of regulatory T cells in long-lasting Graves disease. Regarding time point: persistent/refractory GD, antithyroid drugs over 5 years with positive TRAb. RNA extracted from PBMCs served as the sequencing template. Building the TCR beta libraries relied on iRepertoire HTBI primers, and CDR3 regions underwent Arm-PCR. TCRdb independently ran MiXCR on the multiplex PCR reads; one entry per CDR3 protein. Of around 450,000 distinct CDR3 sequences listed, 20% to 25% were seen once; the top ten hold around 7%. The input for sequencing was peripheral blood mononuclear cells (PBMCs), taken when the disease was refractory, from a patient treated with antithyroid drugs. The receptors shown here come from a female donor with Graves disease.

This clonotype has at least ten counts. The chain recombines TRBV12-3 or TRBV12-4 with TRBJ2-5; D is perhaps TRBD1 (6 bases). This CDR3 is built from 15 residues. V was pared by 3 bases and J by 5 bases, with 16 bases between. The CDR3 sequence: CASSFSVTGSETQYF. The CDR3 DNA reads TGTGCCAGCAGTTTCTCCGTCACAGGGAGTGAGACCCAGTACTTC.

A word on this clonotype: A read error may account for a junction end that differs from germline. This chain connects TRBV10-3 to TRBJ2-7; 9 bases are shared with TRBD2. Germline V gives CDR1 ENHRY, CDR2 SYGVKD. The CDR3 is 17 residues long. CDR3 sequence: CAISDGGGAPSSYGQYF. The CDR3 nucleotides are TGTGCCATCAGTGATGGCGGGGGGGCCCCTAGCTCCTACGGGCAGTACTTC.

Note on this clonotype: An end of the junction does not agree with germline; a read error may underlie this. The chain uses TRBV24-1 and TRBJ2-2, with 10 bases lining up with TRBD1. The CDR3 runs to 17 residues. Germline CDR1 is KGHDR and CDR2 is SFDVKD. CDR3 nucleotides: TGTGCCTCGCAAAAAACATGGGACAGGGGAAGGACCGGGGGGCTGTTTTTT. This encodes CASQKTWDRGRTGGLFF.

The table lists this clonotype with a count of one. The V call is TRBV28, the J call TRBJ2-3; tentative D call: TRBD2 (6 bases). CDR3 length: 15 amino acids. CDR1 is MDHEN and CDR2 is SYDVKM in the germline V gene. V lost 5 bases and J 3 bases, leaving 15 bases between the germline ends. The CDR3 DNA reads TGTGCCAGCAGTCGGTCTAGCGCCCGGACAGATACGCAGTATTTT. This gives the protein CASSRSSARTDTQYF.

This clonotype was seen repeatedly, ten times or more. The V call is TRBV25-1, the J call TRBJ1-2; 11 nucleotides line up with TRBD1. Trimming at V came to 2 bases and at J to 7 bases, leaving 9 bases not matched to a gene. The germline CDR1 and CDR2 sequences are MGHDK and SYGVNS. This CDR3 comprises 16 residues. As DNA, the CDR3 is TGTGCCAGCAGTGAAAGCGTCGGACAGGGGGCGTTTGGCTACACCTTC. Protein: CASSESVGQGAFGYTF.

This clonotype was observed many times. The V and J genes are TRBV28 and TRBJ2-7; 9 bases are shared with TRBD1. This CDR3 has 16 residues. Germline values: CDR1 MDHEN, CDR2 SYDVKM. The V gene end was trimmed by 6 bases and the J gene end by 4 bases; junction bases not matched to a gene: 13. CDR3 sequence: CASRPQPGQGVYEQYF. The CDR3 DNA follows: TGTGCCAGCAGGCCACAACCGGGACAGGGTGTGTACGAGCAGTACTTC.

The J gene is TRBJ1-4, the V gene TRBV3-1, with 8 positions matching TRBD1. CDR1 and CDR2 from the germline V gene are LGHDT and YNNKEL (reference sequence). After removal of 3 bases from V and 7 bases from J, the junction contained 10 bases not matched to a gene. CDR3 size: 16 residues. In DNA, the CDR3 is TGTGCCAGCAGCCAGGTCGGACAGGGAAGGGGTGAAAAACTGTTTTTT. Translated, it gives CASSQVGQGRGEKLFF.

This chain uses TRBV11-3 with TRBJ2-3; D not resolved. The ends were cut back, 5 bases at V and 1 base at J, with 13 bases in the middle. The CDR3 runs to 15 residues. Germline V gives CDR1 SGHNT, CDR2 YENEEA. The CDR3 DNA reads TGTGCCAGCAGCCCTTCATTGACCCGCACAGATACGCAGTATTTT. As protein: CASSPSLTRTDTQYF.

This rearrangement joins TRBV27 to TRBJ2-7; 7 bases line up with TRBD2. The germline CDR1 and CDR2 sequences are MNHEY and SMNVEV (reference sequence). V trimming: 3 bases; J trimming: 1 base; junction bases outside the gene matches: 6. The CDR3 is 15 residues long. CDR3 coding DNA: TGTGCCAGCAGTTTCTCTAGCGGTCTATCCTACGAGCAGTACTTC. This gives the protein CASSFSSGLSYEQYF.

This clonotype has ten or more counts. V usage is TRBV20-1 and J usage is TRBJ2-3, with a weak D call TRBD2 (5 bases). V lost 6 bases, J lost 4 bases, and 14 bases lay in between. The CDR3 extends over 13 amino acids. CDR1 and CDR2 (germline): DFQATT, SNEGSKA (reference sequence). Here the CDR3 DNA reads TGCAGTGCCACCTTGGAGGCGGCAGATACGCAGTATTTT. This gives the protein CSATLEAADTQYF.

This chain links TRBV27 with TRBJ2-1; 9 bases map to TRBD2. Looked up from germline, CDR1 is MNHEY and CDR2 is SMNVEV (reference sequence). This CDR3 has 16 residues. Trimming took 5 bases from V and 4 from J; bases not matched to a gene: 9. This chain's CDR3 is CASSLSLAGLYNEQFF. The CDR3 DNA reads TGTGCCAGCAGTCTCTCCCTAGCGGGGTTATACAATGAGCAGTTCTTC.

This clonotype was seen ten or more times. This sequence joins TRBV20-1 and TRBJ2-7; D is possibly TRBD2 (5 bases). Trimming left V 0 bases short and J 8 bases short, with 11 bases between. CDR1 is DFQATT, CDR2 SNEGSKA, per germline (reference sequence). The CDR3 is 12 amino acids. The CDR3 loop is CSARDRGFQQYF. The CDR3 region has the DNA TGCAGTGCTAGAGATAGAGGGTTCCAGCAGTACTTC.

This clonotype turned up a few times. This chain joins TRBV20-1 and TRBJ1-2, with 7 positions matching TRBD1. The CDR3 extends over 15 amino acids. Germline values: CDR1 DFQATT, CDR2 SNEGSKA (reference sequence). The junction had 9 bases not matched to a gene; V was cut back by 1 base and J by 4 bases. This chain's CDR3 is CSARGSGTAIYGYTF. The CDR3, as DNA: TGCAGTGCTAGAGGATCCGGGACAGCGATCTATGGCTACACCTTC.

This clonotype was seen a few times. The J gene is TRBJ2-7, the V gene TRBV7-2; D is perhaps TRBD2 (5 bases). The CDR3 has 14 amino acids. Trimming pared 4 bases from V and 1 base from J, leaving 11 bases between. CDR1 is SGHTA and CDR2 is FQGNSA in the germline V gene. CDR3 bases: TGTGCCAGCAGCTGGTATGGCGGGTCCTACGAGCAGTACTTC. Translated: CASSWYGGSYEQYF.

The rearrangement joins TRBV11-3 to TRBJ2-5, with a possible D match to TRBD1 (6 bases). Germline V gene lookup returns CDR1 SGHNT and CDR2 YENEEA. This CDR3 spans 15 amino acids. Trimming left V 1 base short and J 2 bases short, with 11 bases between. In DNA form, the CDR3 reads TGTGCCAGCAGCTTAGTCGCAGGGGTGCAAGAGACCCAGTACTTC. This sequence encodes CASSLVAGVQETQYF.

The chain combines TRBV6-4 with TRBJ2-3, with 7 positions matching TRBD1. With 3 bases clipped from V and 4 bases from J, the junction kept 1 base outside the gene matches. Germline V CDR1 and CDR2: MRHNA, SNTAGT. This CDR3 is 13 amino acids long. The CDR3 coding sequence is TGTGCCAGCAGTGAACAGGGGTCAGATACGCAGTATTTT. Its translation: CASSEQGSDTQYF.

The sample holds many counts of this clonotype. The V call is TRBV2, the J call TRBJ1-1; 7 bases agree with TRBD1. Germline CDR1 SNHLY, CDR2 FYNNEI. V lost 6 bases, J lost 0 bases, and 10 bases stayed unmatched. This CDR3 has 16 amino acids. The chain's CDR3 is CASRHDRALMNTEAFF. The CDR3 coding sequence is TGTGCCAGCAGACATGACAGGGCGCTCATGAACACTGAAGCTTTCTTT.

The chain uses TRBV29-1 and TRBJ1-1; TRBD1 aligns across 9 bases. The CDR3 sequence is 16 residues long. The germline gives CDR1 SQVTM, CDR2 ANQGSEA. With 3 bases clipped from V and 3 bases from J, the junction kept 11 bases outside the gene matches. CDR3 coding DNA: TGCAGCGTTGACCCGGGACAGGGCTTGGGGGACACTGAAGCTTTCTTT. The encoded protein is CSVDPGQGLGDTEAFF.

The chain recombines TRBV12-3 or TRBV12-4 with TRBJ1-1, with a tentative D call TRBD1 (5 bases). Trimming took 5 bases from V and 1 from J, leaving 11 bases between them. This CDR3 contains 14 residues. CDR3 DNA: TGTGCCAGCAGTACCAGGGAGGCGAACACTGAAGCTTTCTTT. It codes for CASSTREANTEAFF.

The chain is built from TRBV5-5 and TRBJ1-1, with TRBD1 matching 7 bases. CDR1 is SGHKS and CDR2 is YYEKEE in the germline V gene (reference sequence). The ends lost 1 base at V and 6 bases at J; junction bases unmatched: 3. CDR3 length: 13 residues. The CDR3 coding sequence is TGTGCCAGCAGCTTGTTGCAGGGGGCTGAAGCTTTCTTT. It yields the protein CASSLLQGAEAFF.

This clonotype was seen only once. CDR3: CASSSDRGPKYNSPLHF. The CDR3 DNA reads as TGTGCCAGCAGTAGCGACAGGGGCCCGAAGTATAATTCACCCCTCCACTTT. V is TRBV2 and J is TRBJ1-6; 8 bases agree with TRBD1. J gave up 4 bases and V 5 bases, and 10 bases lay outside the gene matches. Germline V gene lookup returns CDR1 SNHLY and CDR2 FYNNEI. The CDR3 is 17 residues long.

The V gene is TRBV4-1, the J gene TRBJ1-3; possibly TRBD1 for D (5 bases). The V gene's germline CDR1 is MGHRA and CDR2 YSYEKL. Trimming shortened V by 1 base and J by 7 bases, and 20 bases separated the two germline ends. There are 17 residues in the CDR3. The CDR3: CASSQGFILEGRNTIYF. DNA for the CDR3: TGCGCCAGCAGCCAAGGATTTATCTTGGAGGGGAGGAACACCATATATTTT.

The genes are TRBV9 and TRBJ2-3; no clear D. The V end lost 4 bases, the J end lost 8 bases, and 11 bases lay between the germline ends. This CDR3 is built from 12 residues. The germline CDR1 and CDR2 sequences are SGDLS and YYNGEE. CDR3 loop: CASSPDPSTQYF. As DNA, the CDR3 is TGTGCCAGCAGCCCTGACCCCAGTACGCAGTATTTT.

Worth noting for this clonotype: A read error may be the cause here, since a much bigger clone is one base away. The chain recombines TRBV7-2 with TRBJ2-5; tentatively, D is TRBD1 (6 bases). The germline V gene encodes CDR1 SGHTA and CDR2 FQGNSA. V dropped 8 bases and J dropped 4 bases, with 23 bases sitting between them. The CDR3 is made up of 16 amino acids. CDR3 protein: CASGRTISLGGETQYF. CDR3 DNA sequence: TGTGCCAGCGGCCGTACGATCTCACTAGGGGGAGAGACCCAGTACTTC.

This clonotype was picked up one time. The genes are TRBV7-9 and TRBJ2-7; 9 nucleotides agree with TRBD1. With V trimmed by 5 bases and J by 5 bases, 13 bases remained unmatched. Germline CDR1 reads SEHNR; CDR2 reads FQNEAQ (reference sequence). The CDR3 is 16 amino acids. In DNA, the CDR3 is TGTGCCAGCAGCATTAGTCGGGGACAGGGAATCAACGAGCAGTACTTC. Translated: CASSISRGQGINEQYF.

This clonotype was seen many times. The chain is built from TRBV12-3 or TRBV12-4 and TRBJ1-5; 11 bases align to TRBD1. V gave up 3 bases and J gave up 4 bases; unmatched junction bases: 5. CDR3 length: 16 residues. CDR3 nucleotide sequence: TGTGCCAGCAGTTTTAAGGGACAGGGGGTGAATCAGCCCCAGCATTTT. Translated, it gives CASSFKGQGVNQPQHF.

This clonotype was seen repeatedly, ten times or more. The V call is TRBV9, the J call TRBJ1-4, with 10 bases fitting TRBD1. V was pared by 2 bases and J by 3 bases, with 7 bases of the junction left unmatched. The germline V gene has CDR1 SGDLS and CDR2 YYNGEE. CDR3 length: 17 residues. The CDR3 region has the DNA TGTGCCAGCAGCGTCGGACAGGGGGTAACAGCTAATGAAAAACTGTTTTTT. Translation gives CASSVGQGVTANEKLFF.

CDR3 DNA sequence: TGTGCCAGCAGCTTAATCCCGGGGTGGGACAACCACACAGATACGCAGTATTTT. As protein: CASSLIPGWDNHTDTQYF. This chain links TRBV7-9 with TRBJ2-3; TRBD1 might be the D (6 bases). The CDR3 extends over 18 amino acids. Trimming removed 2 bases from V and 2 bases from J, with 20 bases in between. The germline gives CDR1 SEHNR, CDR2 FQNEAQ (reference sequence).